The 10 T cell receptor beta chains below were found in one sample sequenced in a study of Ad26.COV2.S vaccination and SARS-CoV-2 variants. Profiling relied on immunoSEQ multiplex PCR, and the TCRdb table lists in-frame clones only, not all of them. The top ten clones hold 40% to 55% of a sample with 46,000 or so clones, approximately 83% of them seen once. The source was peripheral blood, collected after recovery from COVID-19. These receptors were obtained from a human donor who had recovered from COVID-19.

The chain recombines TRBV7-3 with TRBJ1-3; possibly TRBD1 for D (5 bases). Between the trimmed V and J ends, which lost 3 bases and 0 bases, there was a span of 12 bases. The CDR3 is 16 amino acids. From germline, CDR1 is SGHTA and CDR2 FQGTGA. The CDR3 spells CASSLSGPSSGNTIYF. The CDR3 DNA reads TGTGCCAGCAGCTTGTCAGGGCCGAGCTCTGGAAACACCATATATTTT.

The chain carries TRBV5-1 and TRBJ2-1; 8 bases agree with TRBD1. CDR1 and CDR2 (germline): SGHRS, YFSETQ. This CDR3 comprises 16 residues. The V segment lost 2 bases and the J segment 4 bases; nucleotides outside the gene matches: 8. CDR3 sequence reads: CASSLTRQGTYNEQFF. The CDR3 DNA follows: TGCGCCAGCAGCTTAACCCGACAGGGGACATACAATGAGCAGTTCTTC.

In its sample, this clone was seen a few times. This sequence joins TRBV14 and TRBJ1-1; unclear D gene. Germline V gene lookup returns CDR1 SGHDN and CDR2 FVKESK. V lost 0 bases, J lost 2 bases, and 22 bases lay in between. This CDR3 is 19 amino acids long. The CDR3 protein is CASSQDRYAIKGFNTEAFF. The CDR3 DNA follows: TGTGCCAGCAGCCAAGATAGGTACGCAATAAAGGGTTTTAACACTGAAGCTTTCTTT.

The V and J genes are TRBV5-5 and TRBJ2-5, with D possibly TRBD2 on 6 matching bases. V was trimmed by 4 bases and J by 4 bases, leaving 14 bases between them. CDR1 is SGHKS, CDR2 YYEKEE, per germline (reference sequence). This CDR3 is 14 amino acids long. The CDR3 protein is CASSRPGGGETQYF. The DNA for the CDR3 is TGTGCCAGCAGCCGCCCCGGGGGTGGAGAGACCCAGTACTTC. The whole variable domain, remainder taken from reference TRBV5-5 and TRBJ2-5, is DAGVTQSPTHLIKTRGQQVTLRCSPISGHKSVSWYQQVLGQGPQFIFQYYEKEERGRGNFPDRFSARQFPNYSSELNVNALLLGDSALYLCASSRPGGGETQYFGPGTRLLVL.

J is TRBJ1-5 and V is TRBV19; D perhaps matches TRBD1 (5 bases). The CDR3 sequence is 15 residues long. CDR1 is LNHDA and CDR2 is SQIVND in the germline V gene (reference sequence). V was trimmed by 11 bases and J by 1 base, leaving 18 bases between them. The CDR3 sequence: CAGSETPGSNQPQHF. The CDR3, as DNA: TGTGCCGGATCAGAGACCCCAGGGAGCAATCAGCCCCAGCATTTT.

The J gene is TRBJ2-2, the V gene TRBV5-8; no reliable D call. The V gene lost 4 bases and the J gene lost 1 base, with 11 bases spanning the gap. The CDR3 length is 15 residues. The germline V gene encodes CDR1 SGHTS and CDR2 YDEGEE. The CDR3: CASSPLRRNTGELFF. CDR3 bases: TGTGCCAGCAGCCCTCTGCGTAGGAACACCGGGGAGCTGTTTTTT.

The chain is built from TRBV5-5 and TRBJ2-7, with TRBD2 as a possible D gene (5 bases). CDR1 and CDR2 from the germline V gene are SGHKS and YYEKEE (reference sequence). This CDR3 comprises 14 residues. The germline V and J ends were trimmed by 4 bases and 2 bases, with 13 bases remaining between them. The CDR3 bases are TGTGCCAGCAGCCCTAATGGAGCGGCCTACGAGCAGTACTTC. It codes for CASSPNGAAYEQYF.

The V call is TRBV5-1, the J call TRBJ2-3; 10 positions match TRBD2. CDR3 size: 17 residues. Germline loops: CDR1 SGHRS, CDR2 YFSETQ. V dropped 4 bases and J dropped 4; count of bases not matched to a gene: 12. The CDR3 loop reads CASSQTAGTSVSDTQYF. The CDR3 DNA reads TGCGCCAGCAGCCAAACCGCCGGGACTAGCGTGTCAGATACGCAGTATTTT.

This clone was observed a handful of times. V usage is TRBV12-3 or TRBV12-4 and J usage is TRBJ1-6, with D uncertain. There are 13 residues in the CDR3. V gave up 3 bases and J gave up 10 bases, with 10 bases separating them. The CDR3 DNA reads as TGTGCCAGCAGTTTGGTAGTAAACTCACCCCTCCACTTT. It translates to CASSLVVNSPLHF.

The chain uses TRBV7-9 and TRBJ1-5; no definite D call. V was clipped by 5 bases and J by 5 bases, with 10 bases between them. CDR3 size: 13 residues. Looked up from germline, CDR1 is SEHNR and CDR2 is FQNEAQ (reference sequence). The CDR3: CASSLLRDQPQHF. The CDR3 coding sequence is TGTGCCAGCAGCCTCCTACGTGATCAGCCCCAGCATTTT.